The clone carrying this TCR beta chain was seen ten or more times. Thyroid ultrasound and orbital computed tomography, with clinical symptoms and serum thyroxine and TRAb, informed diagnoses. Fresh peripheral blood, under 13 ml, was the source of the PBMCs. The sample originates from a study of T cells in Graves' hyperthyroidism and ophthalmopathy. TCR beta CDR3 regions were amplified from RNA transcripts. Primed by the HTBI set, a first-round RT-PCR was run on the TCR CDR3. TCRdb re-called the multiplex PCR reads through MiXCR, storing one row per CDR3 protein. This table holds about 640,000 distinct CDR3 sequences, less than 25% found once. Germline V gives CDR1 WNHNN, CDR2 SYGVQD (reference sequence). The CDR3 loop spans 15 amino acids. The V gene lost 0 bases and the J gene lost 5 bases, with 13 bases spanning the gap.

The chain uses TRBV10-1 and TRBJ1-1; TRBD1 is a possible D gene (5 bases). The specimen sequenced was blood. The clonotype was recovered from a man aged 25 to 40 with Graves' ophthalmopathy. As DNA, the CDR3 is TGCGCCAGCAGTGAGTCGAAGGGGCTGAGGACTGAAGCTTTCTTT. Amino acid sequence: CASSESKGLRTEAFF.